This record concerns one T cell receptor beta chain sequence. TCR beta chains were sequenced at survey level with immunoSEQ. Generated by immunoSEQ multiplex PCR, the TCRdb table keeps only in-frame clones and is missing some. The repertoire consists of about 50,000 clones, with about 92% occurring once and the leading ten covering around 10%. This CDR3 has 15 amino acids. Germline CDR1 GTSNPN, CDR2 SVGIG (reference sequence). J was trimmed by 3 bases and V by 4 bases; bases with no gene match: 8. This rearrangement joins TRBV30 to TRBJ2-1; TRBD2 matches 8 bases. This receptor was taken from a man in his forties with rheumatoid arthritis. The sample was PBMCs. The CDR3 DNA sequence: TGTGCCTGGACCGTCACTAGCGGAGTCTACAATGAGCAGTTCTTC. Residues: CAWTVTSGVYNEQFF.